The 9 T cell receptor beta chains given below trace back to one sample, sequenced in a study of memory CD4+ T cells and cytomegalovirus serostatus. The sort gate was single viable CD3+CD4+CD8-CD45RO+ cells for memory CD4+ T cells. The protocol was immunoSEQ multiplex PCR, while the TCRdb copy is restricted to in-frame clones and leaves out a portion. The data contain under 50,000 clones, approximately 81% of them seen just once; the ten biggest clones take up more than 0.95%. Specimen: memory CD4+ T cells from blood. These receptors were obtained from an adult in good health and CMV-seropositive.

The genes are TRBV5-1 and TRBJ1-5; D may be TRBD1 (5 bases). The CDR3 loop spans 15 amino acids. Germline V gene lookup returns CDR1 SGHRS and CDR2 YFSETQ. V was cut by 2 bases and J by 1 base, with 10 bases left in between. CDR3 sequence reads: CASSLGTASNQPQHF. CDR3 DNA sequence: TGCGCCAGCAGCTTAGGGACGGCGAGCAATCAGCCCCAGCATTTT.

The rearrangement links TRBV7-6 to TRBJ1-4, with D unresolved. Germline CDR1 and CDR2: SGHVS and FNYEAQ. V was cut by 1 base and J by 8 bases, with 8 bases left in between. The CDR3 covers 13 residues. CDR3 bases: TGTGCCAGCAGCTTAGGGGTCAGGGAAAAACTGTTTTTT. This encodes CASSLGVREKLFF.

This clone turned up a few times. The chain combines TRBV10-3 with TRBJ1-1; D not resolved. Trimming removed 3 bases at V and 6 bases at J, with 14 bases between. CDR3 length equals 14 residues. In germline, CDR1 is ENHRY, CDR2 SYGVKD. The CDR3 coding sequence is TGTGCCATCAGTGACAGGCAGTCCCCCCCTGAAGCTTTCTTT. Protein: CAISDRQSPPEAFF.

V usage is TRBV5-1 and J usage is TRBJ1-1, with 7 bases fitting TRBD1. J gave up 3 bases and V 0 bases, and 5 bases lay outside the gene matches. CDR1 SGHRS and CDR2 YFSETQ come from the germline V gene. This CDR3 contains 15 residues. The CDR3 spells CASSLGQGTDTEAFF. CDR3 nucleotide sequence: TGCGCCAGCAGCTTGGGACAGGGAACCGACACTGAAGCTTTCTTT.

The DNA of the CDR3 is TGCGCCAGCAGCTGGGACTTACAAGAGACCCAGTACTTC. It yields the protein CASSWDLQETQYF. The rearrangement joins TRBV10-1 to TRBJ2-5, with TRBD2 as a possible D gene (6 bases). The CDR3 runs 13 residues. The V gene lost 6 bases and the J gene lost 2 bases, with 10 bases spanning the gap. Germline V gene data show CDR1 as WNHNN and CDR2 as SYGVQD (reference sequence).

The chain uses TRBV7-9 and TRBJ1-3; possible D gene TRBD1, 5 bases. V was shortened by 1 base and J by 0 bases, with 13 bases between the two germline ends. CDR1 is SEHNR, CDR2 FQNEAQ, per germline (reference sequence). This CDR3 is built from 17 residues. The CDR3 spells CASSLEAVQVSGNTIYF. The CDR3 DNA sequence: TGTGCCAGCAGCTTAGAGGCTGTACAGGTCTCTGGAAACACCATATATTTT.

The genes are TRBV7-2 and TRBJ2-7; D may be TRBD1 (5 bases). The V gene's germline CDR1 is SGHTA and CDR2 FQGNSA. V was clipped by 1 base and J by 4 bases, with 14 bases between them. The CDR3 covers 15 residues. The CDR3 protein is CASSLVGQGVYEQYF. CDR3 nucleotide sequence: TGTGCCAGCAGCTTAGTAGGGCAGGGCGTGTACGAGCAGTACTTC. The variable domain in full, with the rest retrieved from reference TRBV7-2 and TRBJ2-7, is GAGVSQSPSNKVTEKGKDVELRCDPISGHTALYWYRQSLGQGLEFLIYFQGNSAPDKSGLPSDRFSAERTGGSVSTLTIQRTQQEDSAVYLCASSLVGQGVYEQYFGPGTRLTVT.

The V and J genes are TRBV7-2 and TRBJ2-3, with 12 bases identical to TRBD2. Germline assignment: CDR1 SGHTA and CDR2 FQGNSA. J gave up 2 bases and V 3 bases, and 3 bases lay outside the gene matches. This CDR3 has 16 amino acids. The CDR3 DNA sequence: TGTGCCAGCAGCTTTACTAGCGGGGGGATCACAGATACGCAGTATTTT. This codes for CASSFTSGGITDTQYF.

V and J are TRBV28 and TRBJ2-3; D gene uncertain. The CDR3 contains 12 residues. The V and J ends lost 3 bases and 4 bases respectively, with 5 bases between them. Germline V lookup: CDR1 MDHEN, CDR2 SYDVKM. The CDR3 region has the DNA TGTGCCAGCAGTTTGAGGTCAGATACGCAGTATTTT. Translated, it gives CASSLRSDTQYF. The variable domain in full, with the rest retrieved from reference TRBV28 and TRBJ2-3, is DVKVTQSSRYLVKRTGEKVFLECVQDMDHENMFWYRQDPGLGLRLIYFSYDVKMKEKGDIPEGYSVSREKKERFSLILESASTNQTSMYLCASSLRSDTQYFGPGTRLTVL.